The 28 T cell receptor beta chains listed next were all sequenced from one sample in a study of blood T cells in healthy people across ages. A second roughly 6 to 11 cycle PCR used barcoded and J-beta primers. TCRdb processed the 5' RACE reads anew with MiXCR; each CDR3 protein has one entry. The table includes some 1 million distinct CDR3 sequences, 40% to 55% detected once. The sequenced sample consisted of blood. The receptors were gathered from a woman in her sixties or seventies in good health.

This clonotype appeared a few times. The rearrangement uses TRBV20-1 and TRBJ1-2, with no clear D. The germline V gene encodes CDR1 DFQATT and CDR2 SNEGSKA (reference sequence). Deletions cut 6 bases from V and 3 bases from J, with 17 bases between. This CDR3 comprises 14 residues. CDR3: CSARQTSPDYGYTF. The CDR3 DNA sequence: TGCAGTGCGAGACAAACATCTCCGGACTATGGCTACACCTTC.

The V and J genes are TRBV10-3 and TRBJ2-1; 14 nucleotides line up with TRBD2. The ends lost 4 bases at V and 6 bases at J; junction bases unmatched: 5. This CDR3 has 16 amino acids. Looked up from germline, CDR1 is ENHRY and CDR2 is SYGVKD. The CDR3: CAISVTSGRALNEQFF. In nucleotides, the CDR3 is TGTGCCATCAGTGTGACTAGCGGGAGGGCTCTCAATGAGCAGTTCTTC.

V usage is TRBV7-9 and J usage is TRBJ2-7; D might be TRBD1 or TRBD2, each matching 5 bases. The J call may be incorrect, as the DNA end agrees better with TRBJ2-5. The CDR3 length is 14 residues. Germline lookup yields CDR1 SEHNR and CDR2 FQNEAQ (reference sequence). CDR3 nucleotide sequence: TGTGCCAGCAGCGTGGGGGAGTACCAAGAGACCCAGTACTTC. It specifies CASSVGEYQETQYF.

This clonotype was picked up a small number of times. V gene TRBV20-1 combines with J gene TRBJ2-1, with 7 bases fitting TRBD2. This CDR3 spans 16 amino acids. The V gene end was trimmed by 6 bases and the J gene end by 3 bases; junction bases not matched to a gene: 14. Germline V gene sequence: CDR1 DFQATT, CDR2 SNEGSKA (reference sequence). The CDR3 nucleotides read TGCAGTGCGCCTGAGACTAGCCGAGCAGTCTACAATGAGCAGTTCTTC. It yields the protein CSAPETSRAVYNEQFF.

The rearrangement links TRBV7-9 to TRBJ1-2; D ambiguous. Germline V gene sequence: CDR1 SEHNR, CDR2 FQNEAQ (reference sequence). This CDR3 has 14 amino acids. The V and J ends lost 5 bases and 5 bases respectively, with 15 bases between them. Here the CDR3 reads CASSPDGGWYGYTF. The CDR3 DNA follows: TGTGCCAGCAGCCCGGACGGCGGGTGGTATGGCTACACCTTC.

V gene TRBV7-9 combines with J gene TRBJ2-7; D tentatively fits TRBD1 or TRBD2 (6 bases each). This CDR3 is 18 amino acids long. Germline V gene lookup returns CDR1 SEHNR and CDR2 FQNEAQ (reference sequence). V lost 1 base and J 0 bases, leaving 19 bases between the germline ends. CDR3 bases: TGTGCCAGCAGCTTAGATATACCGAAAGGGGGGAGCTCCTACGAGCAGTACTTC. It is translated as CASSLDIPKGGSSYEQYF.

In DNA form, the CDR3 reads TGCAGTGCCCCCCGGCGGGAAGTCACAGATACGCAGTATTTT. Residues: CSAPRREVTDTQYF. The chain combines TRBV20-1 with TRBJ2-3; D may be TRBD2 (6 bases). The germline V gene has CDR1 DFQATT and CDR2 SNEGSKA (reference sequence). Deletions cut 6 bases from V and 2 bases from J, with 15 bases between. The CDR3 runs to 14 residues.

The chain carries TRBV20-1 and TRBJ1-4; TRBD1 aligns across 9 bases. Germline CDR1 DFQATT, CDR2 SNEGSKA (reference sequence). The CDR3 extends over 13 amino acids. Trimming at V came to 6 bases and at J to 11 bases, leaving 10 bases not matched to a gene. This CDR3 is CSAEDRGGEKLFF. Here the CDR3 DNA reads TGCAGTGCCGAGGACAGGGGAGGGGAGAAACTGTTTTTT.

This clonotype has just a few counts. The gene calls are TRBV20-1 and TRBJ2-1; D is perhaps TRBD1 or TRBD2 (5 bases each). Germline assignment: CDR1 DFQATT and CDR2 SNEGSKA (reference sequence). V gave up 5 bases and J gave up 2 bases, with 13 bases separating them. CDR3 length equals 14 residues. CDR3 amino acids: CSARTGRTYNEQFF. CDR3 DNA sequence: TGCAGTGCTCGCACGGGACGGACCTACAATGAGCAGTTCTTC.

This clonotype has only a few counts. The rearrangement joins TRBV29-1 to TRBJ1-6; TRBD1 matches at 7 bases. The J segment lost 8 bases and the V segment lost 7 bases, leaving 8 bases of the junction unmatched. The CDR3 totals 13 residues. The germline V gene has CDR1 SQVTM and CDR2 ANQGSEA. This CDR3 reads CSAGTDGDSPLHF. CDR3 nucleotides: TGCAGCGCTGGGACAGACGGGGATTCACCCCTCCACTTT.

V and J are TRBV10-1 and TRBJ2-4, with 9 nucleotides matching TRBD2. V dropped 3 bases and J dropped 13; count of bases not matched to a gene: 13. This CDR3 contains 15 residues. Germline CDR1 WNHNN, CDR2 SYGVQD (reference sequence). CDR3 sequence: CASSDPASGALGQYF. As DNA, the CDR3 is TGCGCCAGCAGTGATCCCGCTAGCGGGGCTCTGGGGCAGTACTTC.

This clonotype was observed a handful of times. The rearrangement links TRBV12-3 or TRBV12-4 to TRBJ2-3; D is ambiguous. V was shortened by 5 bases and J by 12 bases, with 15 bases between the two germline ends. The CDR3 loop spans 12 amino acids. The CDR3 DNA reads TGTGCCAGCAGTCCCCACCCCGGGCCTCAGTATTTT. Its translation is CASSPHPGPQYF.

The V call is TRBV27, the J call TRBJ1-2; D ambiguous. Between the trimmed V and J ends, which lost 8 bases and 2 bases, there was a span of 24 bases. The CDR3 totals 17 residues. From germline, CDR1 is MNHEY and CDR2 SMNVEV (reference sequence). CDR3 nucleotide sequence: TGTGCCAGCGGTCTCCCTAAGGTCAAAGGGCAGAACTATGGCTACACCTTC. Protein product: CASGLPKVKGQNYGYTF.

V is TRBV12-3 or TRBV12-4 and J is TRBJ2-1; D is possibly TRBD2 (6 bases). The CDR3 is 16 residues long. The V and J ends lost 5 bases and 3 bases respectively, with 17 bases between them. The CDR3 DNA sequence: TGTGCCAGCAGTGGAGGGCCTGTGCGGGGCTACAATGAGCAGTTCTTC. Its translation is CASSGGPVRGYNEQFF.

The rearrangement uses TRBV28 and TRBJ2-7; TRBD1 aligns across 7 bases. The CDR3 sequence is 15 residues long. Germline V gene lookup returns CDR1 MDHEN and CDR2 SYDVKM. Trimming at V came to 6 bases and at J to 4 bases, leaving 12 bases not matched to a gene. Here the CDR3 reads CASSLPQGSVYEQYF. The CDR3 region has the DNA TGTGCCAGCAGCCTACCACAGGGGTCTGTTTACGAGCAGTACTTC.

The V and J genes are TRBV7-8 and TRBJ1-2; 8 nucleotides match TRBD1. Germline loops: CDR1 SGHVS, CDR2 FQNEAQ. Unmatched junction bases numbered 10, after V lost 5 bases and J lost 8 bases. The CDR3 is 14 amino acids. DNA of the CDR3: TGTGCCAGCAGCGCCCGGGACAGGCGTTGCGGCTACACCTTC. Encoded protein: CASSARDRRCGYTF.

The chain joins TRBV20-1 to TRBJ1-2, with D tentatively TRBD1 (5 bases). Germline CDR1 reads DFQATT; CDR2 reads SNEGSKA (reference sequence). Between the trimmed V and J ends, which lost 6 bases and 4 bases, there was a span of 21 bases. The CDR3 spans 15 residues. CDR3: CSARPGPLSGYGYTF. The CDR3 DNA reads as TGCAGTGCCAGGCCGGGACCCCTCTCGGGCTATGGCTACACCTTC.

V usage is TRBV29-1 and J usage is TRBJ1-3; a weak D match, TRBD1 (6 bases). CDR3 size: 17 residues. Trimming cost V 0 bases and J 0 bases, with 15 bases left between them. CDR1 is SQVTM, CDR2 ANQGSEA, per germline. The CDR3 DNA reads TGCAGCGTTGAAGATCCACTGACGGACAGCTCTGGAAACACCATATATTTT. It translates to CSVEDPLTDSSGNTIYF.

This clonotype was counted between two and nine times. The chain is built from TRBV7-2 and TRBJ2-5; the D gene is possibly TRBD1 (5 bases). Trimming cost V 2 bases and J 2 bases, with 18 bases left between them. This CDR3 region has 17 residues. Germline V lookup: CDR1 SGHTA, CDR2 FQGNSA. The CDR3 is CASSLPRQTWGQETQYF. DNA for the CDR3: TGTGCCAGCAGCTTACCGCGACAGACATGGGGTCAAGAGACCCAGTACTTC.

This clonotype was found a few times. This chain uses TRBV7-9 with TRBJ1-2, with no clear D. Between the trimmed V and J ends, which lost 3 bases and 7 bases, there was a span of 15 bases. This CDR3 has 14 amino acids. Germline CDR1 is SEHNR and CDR2 is FQNEAQ (reference sequence). CDR3 protein: CASSFGGGSSGYTF. The CDR3 DNA reads TGTGCCAGCAGCTTTGGAGGAGGGTCTAGTGGCTACACCTTC.

The chain employs TRBV28 and TRBJ1-5, with D perhaps matching TRBD1 (6 bases). The germline V gene has CDR1 MDHEN and CDR2 SYDVKM. V lost 10 bases and J 4 bases, leaving 17 bases between the germline ends. This CDR3 contains 14 residues. Here the CDR3 reads CATITGLRNQPQHF. The CDR3 coding sequence is TGTGCCACCATAACAGGGCTTAGAAATCAGCCCCAGCATTTT.

The chain is built from TRBV6-1 and TRBJ1-2, with a weak D call TRBD1 (6 bases). Germline V CDR1 and CDR2: MNHNS, SASEGT. V lost 0 bases and J 2 bases, leaving 13 bases between the germline ends. The CDR3 runs to 16 residues. Here the CDR3 reads CASSEAAQGWNYGYTF. CDR3 in DNA: TGTGCCAGCAGTGAAGCAGCCCAGGGGTGGAACTATGGCTACACCTTC.

This clonotype was found a few times. V is TRBV11-2 and J is TRBJ2-1, with D maybe TRBD1 (6 bases). The closer fit of TRBJ2-7 to the DNA end suggests the J call may be wrong. Germline CDR1 and CDR2: SGHAT and FQNNGV. CDR3 length: 14 residues. The CDR3, as DNA: TGTGCCAGCAGCTTAGGACAGGTCCACAATGAGCAGTACTTC. Its protein product is CASSLGQVHNEQYF.

V gene TRBV20-1 combines with J gene TRBJ2-4, with TRBD2 matching over 8 bases. Gene TRBJ2-7 matches the end of the DNA better, so the J call may be wrong. Germline lookup yields CDR1 DFQATT and CDR2 SNEGSKA (reference sequence). This CDR3 comprises 13 residues. The CDR3 is CSASGRAAYEQYF. The DNA of the CDR3 is TGCAGTGCTAGCGGGAGGGCCGCGTACGAGCAGTACTTC.

Points on this clonotype: A clone one base away is much larger, so this may be a read error. The rearrangement links TRBV6-6 to TRBJ2-7; D perhaps matches TRBD1 (6 bases). The length of the CDR3 is 15 residues. Per the germline V gene, CDR1 is MNHNY and CDR2 is SVGAGI (reference sequence). CDR3 amino acids: CACSPVSTGHYEQYF. The DNA for the CDR3 is TGTGCCTGCAGTCCCGTTTCGACAGGACACTACGAGCAGTACTTC.

This clonotype was counted ten times or more. The chain couples TRBV29-1 to TRBJ2-2, with D maybe TRBD1 (5 bases). CDR1 is SQVTM and CDR2 is ANQGSEA in the germline V gene. This CDR3 spans 13 amino acids. Trimming shortened V by 4 bases and J by 6 bases, and 12 bases separated the two germline ends. CDR3: CSVGGREPGELFF. As DNA, the CDR3 is TGCAGCGTTGGCGGCAGGGAACCCGGGGAGCTGTTTTTT.

V and J are TRBV7-2 and TRBJ2-1; the match to TRBD2 covers 15 bases. There are 16 residues in the CDR3. With V trimmed by 5 bases and J by 9 bases, 8 bases remained unmatched. Germline V gene lookup returns CDR1 SGHTA and CDR2 FQGNSA. This chain's CDR3 is CASSTGLAGGSAEQFF. The DNA of the CDR3 is TGTGCCAGCAGCACGGGACTAGCGGGAGGTTCCGCTGAGCAGTTCTTC.

The genes are TRBV7-6 and TRBJ1-6, with 8 bases matching TRBD1. Trimming cost V 3 bases and J 10 bases; bases outside gene matches: 11. This CDR3 has 16 amino acids. Germline V gene sequence: CDR1 SGHVS, CDR2 FNYEAQ. As DNA, the CDR3 is TGTGCCAGCAGCTTGGCAGGGGGCGATTCACAATCACCCCTCCACTTT. Amino acids: CASSLAGGDSQSPLHF. Full variable domain (outside the CDR3, taken from reference TRBV7-6 and TRBJ1-6): GAGVSQSPRYKVTKRGQDVALRCDPISGHVSLYWYRQALGQGPEFLTYFNYEAQQDKSGLPNDRFSAERPEGSISTLTIQRTEQRDSAMYRCASSLAGGDSQSPLHFGNGTRLTVT.